The 16 T cell receptor beta chains presented below share a single source sample, sequenced in a study of Ad26.COV2.S vaccination and SARS-CoV-2 variants (dated by TCRdb to 2020 to 2022). The intended sense of this specimen's treatment or condition label: around 19 received Ad26.COV2.S at low or high dose, single or two shots; several received placebo; per-sample allocation not given. Repertoires of vaccine and placebo recipients were sequenced from samples taken on day 63 after the first injection. To prepare the library, the immunoSEQ multiplex PCR assay was applied. The table was pulled from immuneACCESS by TCRdb, which kept in-frame rearrangements only. Such tables lose some clones; where checked, under half of the loss comes from unresolved V genes, and the rest has no known cause. The sample data list 300,000 to 400,000 clones, and around 84% of these were observed just once. The biggest ten clones account for 1.9% of the sample.

The sample was peripheral blood, taken in a trial of Ad26.COV2.S vaccine versus placebo. These receptors all stem from a person aged 18 to 59 who received the Ad26.COV2.S COVID-19 vaccine or a placebo.

This rearrangement joins TRBV19 to TRBJ2-2, with D perhaps matching TRBD1 or TRBD2 (6 bases each). Trimming took off 6 bases at V and 5 bases at J, with 13 bases between the two ends. The CDR3 contains 14 residues. Germline-derived CDR1 and CDR2 are LNHDA and SQIVND (reference sequence). CDR3 region: CASSSGASTGELFF. As DNA, the CDR3 is TGTGCCAGTAGCTCGGGGGCAAGTACCGGGGAGCTGTTTTTT.

The rearrangement uses TRBV30 and TRBJ2-3; D is tentatively TRBD1 or TRBD2 (5 bases each). CDR3 length equals 15 residues. Germline assignment: CDR1 GTSNPN and CDR2 SVGIG (reference sequence). Trimming removed 1 base from V and 0 bases from J, with 11 bases in between. In nucleotides, the CDR3 is TGTGCCTGGAGTGAAAGCGGACACAGCACAGATACGCAGTATTTT. Protein sequence: CAWSESGHSTDTQYF.

This chain links TRBV29-1 with TRBJ1-1, with D maybe TRBD1 (6 bases). Trimming shortened V by 6 bases and J by 0 bases, and 11 bases separated the two germline ends. The CDR3 runs 13 residues. Germline V gene data show CDR1 as SQVTM and CDR2 as ANQGSEA. CDR3 DNA sequence: TGCAGCGTAAGGGACATAATGAACACTGAAGCTTTCTTT. Translation: CSVRDIMNTEAFF.

V usage is TRBV12-3 or TRBV12-4 and J usage is TRBJ1-2, with D possibly TRBD1 on 5 matching bases. The V end was cut by 5 bases, the J end by 4 bases, with 11 bases between. The CDR3 has 13 residues. CDR3 protein: CASSPGPGYGYTF. DNA for the CDR3: TGTGCCAGCAGTCCGGGACCGGGCTATGGCTACACCTTC.

This chain uses TRBV30 with TRBJ2-1; TRBD2 aligns across 16 bases. Trimming at V came to 3 bases and at J to 2 bases, leaving 22 bases not matched to a gene. The V gene's germline CDR1 is GTSNPN and CDR2 SVGIG (reference sequence). The CDR3 loop spans 23 amino acids. The CDR3 region is CAWRASRRDAGLAGGLTYNEQFF. CDR3 in DNA: TGTGCCTGGAGGGCCTCGCGGCGCGACGCGGGACTAGCGGGGGGGCTTACCTACAATGAGCAGTTCTTC.

J is TRBJ2-1 and V is TRBV11-2; 7 positions match TRBD1. CDR1 and CDR2 from the germline V gene are SGHAT and FQNNGV. Trimming cost V 2 bases and J 8 bases; bases outside gene matches: 9. This CDR3 comprises 15 residues. The CDR3 DNA follows: TGTGCCAGCAGCTTATACAGAGGGACAGCGTATGAGCAGTTCTTC. Translating it yields CASSLYRGTAYEQFF.

The V call is TRBV30, the J call TRBJ1-6; TRBD1 is a possible D gene (5 bases). Trimming cost V 0 bases and J 14 bases, with 8 bases left between them. CDR3 size: 11 residues. The germline CDR1 and CDR2 sequences are GTSNPN and SVGIG (reference sequence). The DNA of the CDR3 is TGTGCCTGGAGTGTCTCGGACACCCTCCACTTT. It yields the protein CAWSVSDTLHF.

The V call is TRBV10-3, the J call TRBJ1-1; TRBD1 agrees at 7 bases. Looked up from germline, CDR1 is ENHRY and CDR2 is SYGVKD. The CDR3 is made up of 11 amino acids. V lost 10 bases and J lost 7; bases outside the gene matches: 6. CDR3 amino acids: CATSTGDEAFF. The CDR3 nucleotides are TGTGCCACCTCCACAGGGGATGAAGCTTTCTTT.

This clone was seen a single time. The V gene is TRBV6-5, the J gene TRBJ1-2; 10 positions match TRBD1. Germline values: CDR1 MNHEY, CDR2 SVGAGI. This CDR3 is built from 15 residues. After removal of 5 bases from V and 5 bases from J, the junction contained 8 bases not matched to a gene. In nucleotides, the CDR3 is TGTGCCAGCAGTAACGACAGGGGGCTTTATTATGGCTACACCTTC. Translating gives CASSNDRGLYYGYTF.

The rearrangement links TRBV4-3 to TRBJ1-4, with 8 positions matching TRBD1. Germline V gene sequence: CDR1 LGHNA, CDR2 YSLEER. V was clipped by 5 bases and J by 7 bases; unmatched bases: 21. The CDR3 runs 19 residues. The CDR3 nucleotides are TGCGCCAGCAGCTCAGTGATCTCACTTCTGACAGGGGAGGTTGAAAAACTGTTTTTT. Translated, it gives CASSSVISLLTGEVEKLFF.

The chain joins TRBV7-8 to TRBJ1-1; tentatively, D is TRBD1 (6 bases). Trimming left V 4 bases short and J 6 bases short, with 12 bases between. CDR1 SGHVS and CDR2 FQNEAQ come from the germline V gene. There are 13 residues in the CDR3. CDR3: CASSWGRGAEAFF. The CDR3, as DNA: TGTGCCAGCAGCTGGGGGCGGGGGGCTGAAGCTTTCTTT. The full variable domain, rest sourced from reference TRBV7-8 and TRBJ1-1, is GAGVSQSPRYKVAKRGQDVALRCDPISGHVSLFWYQQALGQGPEFLTYFQNEAQLDKSGLPSDRFFAERPEGSVSTLKIQRTQQEDSAVYLCASSWGRGAEAFFGQGTRLTVV.

The rearrangement links TRBV7-3 to TRBJ2-3, with D possibly being TRBD2 (6 bases). Trimming took 4 bases from V and 2 from J, leaving 13 bases between them. CDR1 is SGHTA, CDR2 FQGTGA, per germline. The CDR3 sequence is 15 residues long. The CDR3 loop is CASSSEGRDTDTQYF. The CDR3 bases are TGTGCCAGCAGCTCGGAGGGGCGAGACACAGATACGCAGTATTTT.

The chain links TRBV5-6 to TRBJ2-5; perhaps D is TRBD1 or TRBD2 (6 bases each). The CDR3 has 16 residues. Germline CDR1 is SGHDT and CDR2 is YYEEEE. V was clipped by 2 bases and J by 5 bases, with 19 bases between them. CDR3: CASSLVTRGARETQYF. CDR3 DNA sequence: TGTGCCAGCAGCTTAGTTACAAGGGGGGCTCGGGAGACCCAGTACTTC. The entire variable domain, with the rest obtained from reference TRBV5-6 and TRBJ2-5, is as follows: DAGVTQSPTHLIKTRGQQVTLRCSPKSGHDTVSWYQQALGQGPQFIFQYYEEEERQRGNFPDRFSGHQFPNYSSELNVNALLLGDSALYLCASSLVTRGARETQYFGPGTRLLVL.

This chain joins TRBV5-1 and TRBJ1-2; no definite D call. CDR3 length: 18 amino acids. Germline-derived CDR1 and CDR2 are SGHRS and YFSETQ. Between the trimmed V and J ends, which lost 4 bases and 0 bases, there was a span of 22 bases. In nucleotides, the CDR3 is TGCGCCAGCAGCCCCTCGAAGGGAGTCACCCCTTCTAACTATGGCTACACCTTC. Amino acid sequence: CASSPSKGVTPSNYGYTF.

This chain joins TRBV14 and TRBJ2-3; D is unclear. Germline V lookup: CDR1 SGHDN, CDR2 FVKESK. This CDR3 is 15 amino acids long. Trimming removed 0 bases at V and 2 bases at J, with 9 bases between. CDR3 amino acids: CASSQDLWYTDTQYF. CDR3 DNA: TGTGCCAGCAGCCAAGATCTGTGGTACACAGATACGCAGTATTTT.

The genes are TRBV7-8 and TRBJ2-2; 9 bases are a match to TRBD1. V dropped 1 base and J dropped 5; count of bases not matched to a gene: 5. Germline values: CDR1 SGHVS, CDR2 FQNEAQ. The CDR3 sequence is 16 residues long. CDR3 coding DNA: TGTGCCAGCAGCTTAGTAGCCGACAGGGGGACCGGGGAGCTGTTTTTT. This sequence encodes CASSLVADRGTGELFF. The full variable domain, completed using reference TRBV7-8 and TRBJ2-2, is GAGVSQSPRYKVAKRGQDVALRCDPISGHVSLFWYQQALGQGPEFLTYFQNEAQLDKSGLPSDRFFAERPEGSVSTLKIQRTQQEDSAVYLCASSLVADRGTGELFFGEGSRLTVL.